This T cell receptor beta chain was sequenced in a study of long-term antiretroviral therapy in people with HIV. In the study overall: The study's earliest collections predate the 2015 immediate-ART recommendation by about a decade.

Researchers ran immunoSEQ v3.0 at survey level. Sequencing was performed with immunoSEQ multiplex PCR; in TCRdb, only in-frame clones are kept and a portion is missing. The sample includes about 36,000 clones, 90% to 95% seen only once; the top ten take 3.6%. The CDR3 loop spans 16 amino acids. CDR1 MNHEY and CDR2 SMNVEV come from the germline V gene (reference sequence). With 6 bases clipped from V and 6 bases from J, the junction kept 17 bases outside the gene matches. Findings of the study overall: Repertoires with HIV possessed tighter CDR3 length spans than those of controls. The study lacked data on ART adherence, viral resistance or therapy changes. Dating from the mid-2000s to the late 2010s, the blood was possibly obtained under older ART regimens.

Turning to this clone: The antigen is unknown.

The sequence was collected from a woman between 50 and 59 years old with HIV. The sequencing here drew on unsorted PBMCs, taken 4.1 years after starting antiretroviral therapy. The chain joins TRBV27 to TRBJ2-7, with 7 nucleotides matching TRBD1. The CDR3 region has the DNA TGTGCCAGCAGAACCACAGGGGTCACAGGGGTCTCCGAGCAGTACTTC. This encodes CASRTTGVTGVSEQYF.